This entry is about one T cell receptor (beta chain). This record comes from a study of blood T cell repertoires in COVID-19. The V end was cut by 2 bases, the J end by 7 bases, with 8 bases between. Germline V gene data show CDR1 as MDHEN and CDR2 as SYDVKM. This CDR3 is built from 12 residues. In assigning cohorts, the study relied on participant-reported clinical history. The method was immunoSEQ multiplex PCR; TCRdb's version includes in-frame clones alone and lacks a portion of them. The data show hundreds of thousands of clones, 80% to 90% seen once. Sequencing used PBMCs or T cells enriched from blood (not recorded which). The chain couples TRBV28 to TRBJ1-1; D is unresolved. This TCR came from a woman younger than 30 who had recovered from COVID-19. Here the CDR3 DNA reads TGTGCCAGCAGTTTAAACCGACTTGAAGCTTTCTTT. Encoded protein: CASSLNRLEAFF.